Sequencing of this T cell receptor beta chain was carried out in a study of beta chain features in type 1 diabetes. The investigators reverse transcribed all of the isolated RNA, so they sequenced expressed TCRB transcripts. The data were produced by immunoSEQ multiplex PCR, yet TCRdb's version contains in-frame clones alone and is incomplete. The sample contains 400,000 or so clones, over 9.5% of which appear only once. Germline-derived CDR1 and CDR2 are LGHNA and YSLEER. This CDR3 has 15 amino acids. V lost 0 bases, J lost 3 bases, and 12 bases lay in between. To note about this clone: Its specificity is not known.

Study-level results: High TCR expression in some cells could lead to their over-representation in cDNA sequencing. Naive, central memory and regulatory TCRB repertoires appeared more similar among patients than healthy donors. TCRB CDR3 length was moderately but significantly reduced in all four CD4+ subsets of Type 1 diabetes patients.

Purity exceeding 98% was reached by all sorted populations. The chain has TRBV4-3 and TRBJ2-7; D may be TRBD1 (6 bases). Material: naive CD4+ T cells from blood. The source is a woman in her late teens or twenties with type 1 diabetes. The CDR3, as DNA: TGCGCCAGCAGCCAAGAAGGCCAGGGGTTCTACGAGCAGTACTTC. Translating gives CASSQEGQGFYEQYF.